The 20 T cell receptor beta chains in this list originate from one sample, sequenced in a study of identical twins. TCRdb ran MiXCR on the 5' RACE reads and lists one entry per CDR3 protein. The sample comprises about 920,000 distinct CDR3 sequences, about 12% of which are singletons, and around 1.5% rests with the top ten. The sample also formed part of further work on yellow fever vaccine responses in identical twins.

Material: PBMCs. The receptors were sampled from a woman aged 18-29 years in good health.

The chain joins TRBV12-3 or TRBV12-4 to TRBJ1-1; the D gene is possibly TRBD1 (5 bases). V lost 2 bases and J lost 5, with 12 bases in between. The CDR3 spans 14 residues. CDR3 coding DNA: TGTGCCAGCAGTTTATCAGGGCCAAGGACTGAAGCTTTCTTT. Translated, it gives CASSLSGPRTEAFF.

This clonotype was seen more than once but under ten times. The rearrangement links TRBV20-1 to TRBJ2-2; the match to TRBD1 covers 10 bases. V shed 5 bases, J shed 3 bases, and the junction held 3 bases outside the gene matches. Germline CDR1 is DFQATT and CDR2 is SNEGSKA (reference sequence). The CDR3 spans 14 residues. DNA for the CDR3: TGCAGTGCTGCGGACAGGGGGGACACCGGGGAGCTGTTTTTT. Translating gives CSAADRGDTGELFF.

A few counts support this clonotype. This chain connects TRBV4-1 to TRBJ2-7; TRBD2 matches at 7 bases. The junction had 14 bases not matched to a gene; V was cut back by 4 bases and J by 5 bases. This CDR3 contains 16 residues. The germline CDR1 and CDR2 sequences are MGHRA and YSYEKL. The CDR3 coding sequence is TGCGCCAGCAGCCCCTCACCGACTAGCAGGGATAACGAGCAGTACGTC. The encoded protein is CASSPSPTSRDNEQYV.

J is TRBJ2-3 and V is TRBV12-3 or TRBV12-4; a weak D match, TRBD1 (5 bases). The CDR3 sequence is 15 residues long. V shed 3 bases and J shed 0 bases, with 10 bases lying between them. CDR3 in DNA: TGTGCCAGCAGTTTCAGGACAAGTAGCACAGATACGCAGTATTTT. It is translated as CASSFRTSSTDTQYF.

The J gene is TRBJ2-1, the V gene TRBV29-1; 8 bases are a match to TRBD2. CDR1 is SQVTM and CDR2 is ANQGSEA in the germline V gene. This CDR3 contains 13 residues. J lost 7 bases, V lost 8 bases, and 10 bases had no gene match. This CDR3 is CSTSSGSGNEQFF. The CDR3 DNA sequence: TGCAGCACTTCGAGCGGGAGTGGGAATGAGCAGTTCTTC.

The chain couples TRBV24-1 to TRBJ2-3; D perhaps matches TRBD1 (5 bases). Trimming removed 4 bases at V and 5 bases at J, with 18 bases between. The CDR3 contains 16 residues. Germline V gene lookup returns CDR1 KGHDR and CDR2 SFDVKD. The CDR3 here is CATSDINQGRGDTQYF. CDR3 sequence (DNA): TGTGCCACCAGTGACATCAACCAGGGTCGTGGAGATACGCAGTATTTT.

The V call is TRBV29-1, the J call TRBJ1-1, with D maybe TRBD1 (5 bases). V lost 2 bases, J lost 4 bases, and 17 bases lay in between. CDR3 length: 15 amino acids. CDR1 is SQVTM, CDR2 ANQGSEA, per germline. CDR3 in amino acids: CSVENPGRESTEAFF. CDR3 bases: TGCAGCGTTGAAAACCCCGGCAGGGAGAGCACTGAAGCTTTCTTT.

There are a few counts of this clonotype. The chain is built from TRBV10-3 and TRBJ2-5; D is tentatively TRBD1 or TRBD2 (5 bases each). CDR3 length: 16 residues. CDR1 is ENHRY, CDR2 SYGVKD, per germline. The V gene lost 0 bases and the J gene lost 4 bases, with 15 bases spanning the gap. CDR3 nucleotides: TGTGCCATCAGTGAGTCGACTCCAGGGAGCGGAGAGACCCAGTACTTC. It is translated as CAISESTPGSGETQYF.

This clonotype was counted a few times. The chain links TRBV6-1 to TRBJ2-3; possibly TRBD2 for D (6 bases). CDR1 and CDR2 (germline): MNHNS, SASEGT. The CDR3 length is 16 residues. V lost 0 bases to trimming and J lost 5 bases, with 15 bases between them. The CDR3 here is CASSEAWARREDTQYF. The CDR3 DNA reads TGTGCCAGCAGTGAAGCTTGGGCCCGGAGGGAAGATACGCAGTATTTT.

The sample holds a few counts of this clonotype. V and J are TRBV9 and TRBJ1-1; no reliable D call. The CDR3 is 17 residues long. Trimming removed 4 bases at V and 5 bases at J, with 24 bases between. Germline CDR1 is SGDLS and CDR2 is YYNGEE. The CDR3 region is CASSSLPDHRLRTEAFF. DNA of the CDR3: TGTGCCAGCAGCTCTCTCCCCGATCACCGGCTCAGGACTGAAGCTTTCTTT.

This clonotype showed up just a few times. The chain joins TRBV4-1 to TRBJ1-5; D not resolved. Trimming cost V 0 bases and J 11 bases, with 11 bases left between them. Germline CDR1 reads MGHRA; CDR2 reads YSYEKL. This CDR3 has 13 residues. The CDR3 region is CASSQDRTSAQHF. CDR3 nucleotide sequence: TGCGCCAGCAGCCAAGACAGGACGTCGGCCCAGCATTTT.

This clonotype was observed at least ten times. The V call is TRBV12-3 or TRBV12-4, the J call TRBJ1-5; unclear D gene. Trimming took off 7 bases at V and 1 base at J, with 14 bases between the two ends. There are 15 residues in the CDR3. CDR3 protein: CASTPGMGSNQPQHF. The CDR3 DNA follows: TGTGCCAGCACCCCGGGGATGGGGAGCAATCAGCCCCAGCATTTT.

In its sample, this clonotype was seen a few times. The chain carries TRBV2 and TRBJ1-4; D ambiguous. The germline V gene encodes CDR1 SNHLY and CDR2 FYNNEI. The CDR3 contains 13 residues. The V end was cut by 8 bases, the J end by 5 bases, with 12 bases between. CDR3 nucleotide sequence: TGTGCCAGCGTGGGATCCGGAAATGAAAAACTGTTTTTT. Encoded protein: CASVGSGNEKLFF.

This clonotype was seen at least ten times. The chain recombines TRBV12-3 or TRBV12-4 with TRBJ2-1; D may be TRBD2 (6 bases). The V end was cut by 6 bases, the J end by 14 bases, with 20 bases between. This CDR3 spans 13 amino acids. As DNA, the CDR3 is TGTGCCAGCAGCCTCGGGCGGGATTGGTCGGAGTTCTTC. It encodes CASSLGRDWSEFF.

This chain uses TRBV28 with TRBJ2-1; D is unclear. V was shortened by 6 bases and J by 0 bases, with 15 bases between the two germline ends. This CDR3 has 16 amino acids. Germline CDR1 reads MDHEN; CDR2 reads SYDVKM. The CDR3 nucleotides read TGTGCCAGCAGACCCCCCCTCCCCAGCTCCTACAATGAGCAGTTCTTC. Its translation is CASRPPLPSSYNEQFF.

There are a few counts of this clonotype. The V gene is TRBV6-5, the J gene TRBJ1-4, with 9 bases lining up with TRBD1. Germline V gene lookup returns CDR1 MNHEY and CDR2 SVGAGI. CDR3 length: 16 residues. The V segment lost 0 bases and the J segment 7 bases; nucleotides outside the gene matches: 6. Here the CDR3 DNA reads TGTGCCAGCAGTTACTCACCGGACAGGGGAAGTGAAAAACTGTTTTTT. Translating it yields CASSYSPDRGSEKLFF.

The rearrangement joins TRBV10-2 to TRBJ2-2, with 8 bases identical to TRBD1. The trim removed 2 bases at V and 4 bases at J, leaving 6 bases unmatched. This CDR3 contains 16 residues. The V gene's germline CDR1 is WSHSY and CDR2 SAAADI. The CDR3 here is CASSETGTGITGELFF. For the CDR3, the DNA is TGCGCCAGCAGTGAGACAGGGACAGGCATCACCGGGGAGCTGTTTTTT.

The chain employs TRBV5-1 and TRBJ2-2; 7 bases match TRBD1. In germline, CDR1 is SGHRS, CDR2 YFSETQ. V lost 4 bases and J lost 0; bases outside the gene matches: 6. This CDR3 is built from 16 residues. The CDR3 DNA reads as TGCGCCAGCAGCGTATCGGGACAGTCGAACACCGGGGAGCTGTTTTTT. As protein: CASSVSGQSNTGELFF.

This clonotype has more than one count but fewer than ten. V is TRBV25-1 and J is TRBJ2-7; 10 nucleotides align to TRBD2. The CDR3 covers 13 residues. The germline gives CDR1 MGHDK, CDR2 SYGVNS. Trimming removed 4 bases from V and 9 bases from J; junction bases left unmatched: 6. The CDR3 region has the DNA TGTGCCAGCAGTGGGCTAGCGGGAGCCGCGCAGTACTTC. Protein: CASSGLAGAAQYF.

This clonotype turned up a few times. The CDR3 DNA follows: TGTGCCAGCACCCTTAGATGGAGCACAGATACGCAGTATTTT. Amino acids: CASTLRWSTDTQYF. The J gene is TRBJ2-3, the V gene TRBV11-3; no clear D gene. This CDR3 spans 14 amino acids. Trimming took off 7 bases at V and 0 bases at J, with 11 bases between the two ends. The V gene's germline CDR1 is SGHNT and CDR2 YENEEA.